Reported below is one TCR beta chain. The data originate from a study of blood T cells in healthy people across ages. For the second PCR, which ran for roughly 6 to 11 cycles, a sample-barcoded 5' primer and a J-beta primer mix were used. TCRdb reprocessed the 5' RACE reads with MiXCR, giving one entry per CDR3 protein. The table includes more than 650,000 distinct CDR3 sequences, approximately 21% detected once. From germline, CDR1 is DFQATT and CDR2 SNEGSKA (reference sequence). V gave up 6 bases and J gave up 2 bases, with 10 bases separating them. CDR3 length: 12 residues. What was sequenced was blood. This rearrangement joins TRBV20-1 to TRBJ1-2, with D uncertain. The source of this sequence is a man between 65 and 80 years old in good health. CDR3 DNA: TGCAGTGCCAGACTCGTAAACTATGGCTACACCTTC. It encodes CSARLVNYGYTF.